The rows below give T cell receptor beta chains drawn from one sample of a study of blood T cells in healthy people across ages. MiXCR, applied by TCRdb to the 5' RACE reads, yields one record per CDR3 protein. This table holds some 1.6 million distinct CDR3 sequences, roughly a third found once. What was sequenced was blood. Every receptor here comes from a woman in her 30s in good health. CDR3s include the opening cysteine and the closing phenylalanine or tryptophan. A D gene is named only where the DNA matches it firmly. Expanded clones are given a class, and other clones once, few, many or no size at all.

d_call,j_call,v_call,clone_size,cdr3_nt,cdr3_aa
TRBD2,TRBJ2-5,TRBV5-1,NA,TGCGCCAGCAGCTTACTAGCGCCGGTGCCGGAGACCCAGTACTTC,CASSLLAPVPETQYF
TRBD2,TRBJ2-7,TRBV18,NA,TGTGCCAGCGGATCCACCGCGGGGGATAACCACGAGCAGTACTTC,CASGSTAGDNHEQYF
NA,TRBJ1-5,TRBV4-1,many,TGCGCCAGCAGCCAAGAGGGCCAGCCCCAGCATTTT,CASSQEGQPQHF
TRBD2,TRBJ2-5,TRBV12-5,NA,TGTGCTAGTGGCCCGCCGGCTAGCGGACACAGCTCCTACAATGAGCAGTACTTC,CASGPPASGHSSYNEQYF
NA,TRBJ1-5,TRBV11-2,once,TGTGCCAGCAGCTTAGTGTCCTCACGTACGCAGCATTTT,CASSLVSSRTQHF
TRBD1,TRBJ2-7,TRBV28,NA,TGTGCCAGCAGTTATTCCGGGACAGGGTTAAGCGAGCAGTACTTC,CASSYSGTGLSEQYF
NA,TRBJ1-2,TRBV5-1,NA,TGCGCCAGCAGCTTGAAACCGGGGCCAGCATTGTGGTACACCTTC,CASSLKPGPALWYTF
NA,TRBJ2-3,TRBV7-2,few,TGTGCCAGCAGCTTACCCCCCCCAACAGATACGCAGTATTTT,CASSLPPPTDTQYF
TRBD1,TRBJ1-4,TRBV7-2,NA,TGTGCCAGCAGCAGAGGCAGGGGGCTGGTTAATGAAAAACTGTTTTTT,CASSRGRGLVNEKLFF
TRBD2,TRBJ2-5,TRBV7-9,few,TGTGCCAGCAGCGTCGGACTAGAGTCGGCGACCCAGTACTTC,CASSVGLESATQYF
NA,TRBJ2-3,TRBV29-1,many,TGCAGCGCCCCTAATGGAGGGACAGATACGCAGTATTTT,CSAPNGGTDTQYF
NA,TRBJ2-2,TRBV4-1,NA,TGCGCCAGCAGCCAAGACATGCGGGTCGGCCTGTTTTTT,CASSQDMRVGLFF
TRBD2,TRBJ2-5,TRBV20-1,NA,TGCAGTGCTGGAGCCGGGACTAGCGGGGAAGAGACCCAGTACTTC,CSAGAGTSGEETQYF
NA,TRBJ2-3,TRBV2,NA,TGTGCCAGCAGAGGAAACTCGATCGGCACAGATACGCAGTATTTT,CASRGNSIGTDTQYF
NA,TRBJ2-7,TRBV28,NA,TGTGCCAGCAGTTATGACAAGGGCGGATACTACGAGCAGTACTTC,CASSYDKGGYYEQYF
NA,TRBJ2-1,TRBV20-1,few,TGCAGTGCTAGAGATATGGCTATCACCTACAATGAGCAGTTCTTC,CSARDMAITYNEQFF
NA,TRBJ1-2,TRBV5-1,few,TGCGCCAGCAGCTCAGGACAAGTTAACTATGGCTACACCTTC,CASSSGQVNYGYTF
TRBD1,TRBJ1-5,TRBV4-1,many,TGCGCCAGCAGCCAACAGATCGAGGGGGCACGTCAGCCCCAGCATTTT,CASSQQIEGARQPQHF
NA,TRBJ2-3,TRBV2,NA,TGTGCCAGCAGTGGGTCGACTGGACGACATACGCAGTATTTT,CASSGSTGRHTQYF
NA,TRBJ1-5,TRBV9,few,TGTGCCAGCAGCCCGGGACAATTTAGCAATCAGCCCCAGCATTTT,CASSPGQFSNQPQHF
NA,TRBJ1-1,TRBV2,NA,TGTGCCAGCATGGCAGACTTGAACACTGAAGCTTTCTTT,CASMADLNTEAFF
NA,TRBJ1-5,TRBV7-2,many,TGTGCCAGCAGCCCGGATCCCAATCAGCCCCAGCATTTT,CASSPDPNQPQHF
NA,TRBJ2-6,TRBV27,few,TGTGCCAGCAGTTTATCTGGGACACCAATACTTAGCTCTGGGGCCAACGTCCTGACTTTC,CASSLSGTPILSSGANVLTF
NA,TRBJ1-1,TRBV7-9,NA,TGTGCCAGCAGCCCCGCAGGGTGGAGTCTGACTGAAGCTTTCTTT,CASSPAGWSLTEAFF
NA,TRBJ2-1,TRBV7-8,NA,TGTGCCAGCAGCGAGGGGACCGAACCTTGGAAGCAGTTCTTC,CASSEGTEPWKQFF
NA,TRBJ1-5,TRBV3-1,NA,TGTGCCAGCAGCCAAGATCAGGGGACAAAGGGAGGACAGCCCCAGCATTTT,CASSQDQGTKGGQPQHF
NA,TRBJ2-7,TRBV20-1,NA,TGCAGTGCTAGACCCATCCCAAAGGACAGAGTATACGAGCAGTACTTC,CSARPIPKDRVYEQYF
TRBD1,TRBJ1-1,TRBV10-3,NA,TGTGCCATCAGTTCCACCCGACAGGGAAACACTGAAGCTTTCTTT,CAISSTRQGNTEAFF
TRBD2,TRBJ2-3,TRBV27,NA,TGTGCCAGCAGCCTATCTTTGCCAACCCCTCCGGGAGGAGGGACAGATACGCAGTATTTT,CASSLSLPTPPGGGTDTQYF
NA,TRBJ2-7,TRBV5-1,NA,TGCGCCAGCAGCTCGAATCCCCTGACAGCGTACGAGCAGTACTTC,CASSSNPLTAYEQYF
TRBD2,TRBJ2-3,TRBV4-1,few,TGCGCCAGCAGCCAAGTGGCCGGGACTAGCGGGAGGGGGAGCACAGATACGCAGTATTTT,CASSQVAGTSGRGSTDTQYF
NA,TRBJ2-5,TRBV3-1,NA,TGTGCCAGCAGCTTCCACGGGGAGACCCAGTACTTC,CASSFHGETQYF
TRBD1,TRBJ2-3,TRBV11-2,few,TGTGCCAGCAGCTTAGGGAGAGGGACAGGCGGTACAGATACGCAGTATTTT,CASSLGRGTGGTDTQYF
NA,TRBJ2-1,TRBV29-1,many,TGCAGCATCCGGCGATCGGGGTACTACAATGAGCAGTTCTTC,CSIRRSGYYNEQFF
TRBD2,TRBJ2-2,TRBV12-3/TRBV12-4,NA,TGTGCCAGCAAACTAGCGGGAGTTACCGGGGAGCTGTTTTTT,CASKLAGVTGELFF
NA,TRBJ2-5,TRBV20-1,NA,TGCAGTGCTAGAGATGCTAGCCGCCAAGAGACCCAGTACTTC,CSARDASRQETQYF
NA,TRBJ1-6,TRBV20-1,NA,TGCAGTGCTAATACAGCGTATAATCCACCCCTCCACTTT,CSANTAYNPPLHF
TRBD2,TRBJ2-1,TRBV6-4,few,TGTGCCAGCAGGGAATCTAGCGGGGGGACCTACAATGAGCAGTTCTTC,CASRESSGGTYNEQFF
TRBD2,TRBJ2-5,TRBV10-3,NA,TGTGCCATCAGTGACTCTACTAGCGGGACAGAGACCCAGTACTTC,CAISDSTSGTETQYF
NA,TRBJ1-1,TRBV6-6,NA,TGTGCCAGCAGGTTGCGCTATGGCACTGAAGCTTTCTTT,CASRLRYGTEAFF
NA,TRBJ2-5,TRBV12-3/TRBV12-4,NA,TGTGCCGGCAGCCCCGTGAGAGCGGCCGGAGAGACCCAGTACTTC,CAGSPVRAAGETQYF
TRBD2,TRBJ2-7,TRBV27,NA,TGTGCCAGCAGTTTCTCGGGACTAGCGGAAGACTACGAGCAGTACTTC,CASSFSGLAEDYEQYF
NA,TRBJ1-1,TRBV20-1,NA,TGCAGTGCTCAAGCGACCGGGAACACTGAAGCTTTCTTT,CSAQATGNTEAFF
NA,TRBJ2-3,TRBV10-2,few,TGCGCCAGCACCGAGGGAGCAGATACGCAGTATTTT,CASTEGADTQYF
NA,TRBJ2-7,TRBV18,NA,TGTGCCAGCTCACCGGCCGAGTCCTACGAGCAGTACTTC,CASSPAESYEQYF
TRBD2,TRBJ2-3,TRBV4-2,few,TGTGCCAGCAGCCAAGGGGTGGGAGTAGCGGGAGGAGGAACAGATACGCAGTATTTT,CASSQGVGVAGGGTDTQYF
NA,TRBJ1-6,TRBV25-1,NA,TGTGCCAGCAGTATCCAGGGGAATTCACCCCTCCACTTT,CASSIQGNSPLHF
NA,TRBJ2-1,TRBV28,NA,TGTGCCAGCAGTTCGGTTTTGGGCGGGTACAGTGAGCAGTTCTTC,CASSSVLGGYSEQFF
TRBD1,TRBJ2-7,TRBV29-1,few,TGCAGCGCCTCCGGCCGGGACAGGGGGCCGAGGAGCGGCTACGAGCAGTACTTC,CSASGRDRGPRSGYEQYF
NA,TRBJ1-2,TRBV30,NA,TGTGCCTGGAACAGGGCCTATGGCTACACCTTC,CAWNRAYGYTF
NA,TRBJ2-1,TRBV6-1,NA,TGTGCCAGCAGTGAAGTCGGAGCCTACAATGAGCAGTTCTTC,CASSEVGAYNEQFF
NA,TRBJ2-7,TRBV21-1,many,TGTGCCAGCAGCCCCCATAGGCTAGCGGGGTCCTACGAGCAGTACTTC,CASSPHRLAGSYEQYF
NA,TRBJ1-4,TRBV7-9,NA,TGTGCCAGCAGGCACCGGGACTCTGGGGAAAAACTGTTTTTT,CASRHRDSGEKLFF
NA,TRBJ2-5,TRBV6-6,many,TGTGCCAGCAGTTCCGACTATGGGGGGAAGACCCAGTACTTC,CASSSDYGGKTQYF
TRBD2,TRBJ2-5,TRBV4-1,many,TGCGCCAGCAGCCAAGTCGTAGCGGGGGAGGGAGAGACCCAGTACTTC,CASSQVVAGEGETQYF
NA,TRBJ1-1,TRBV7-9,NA,TGTGCCAGTGAAAGGACAGAGCACACTGAAGCTTTCTTT,CASERTEHTEAFF
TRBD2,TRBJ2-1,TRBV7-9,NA,TGTGCCAGCAGTGGGGGGTGGTCAGCTAGCGGGGCCTGGGATGAGCAGTTCTTC,CASSGGWSASGAWDEQFF
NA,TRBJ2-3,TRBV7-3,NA,TGTGCCAGCAGCTCCCCGGGCGACGAGAAGCAGTATTTT,CASSSPGDEKQYF